The T cell receptor beta chain described here comes from a study of blood T cell repertoires in COVID-19. The trim removed 5 bases at V and 5 bases at J, leaving 6 bases unmatched. CDR3 length: 14 residues. Germline lookup yields CDR1 SNHLY and CDR2 FYNNEI. Authors' processing steps: Amplified reference gene primers provided the basis for estimating nucleated cell counts. Here immunoSEQ multiplex PCR was the method, and the copy in TCRdb shows in-frame clones only, minus some. That table gives V, J and clone size, and the DNA gave D and trimming. The table includes over 150,000 clones, about 89% detected once.

This clonotype originated in a middle-aged man with acute or convalescent COVID-19. Sequencing was performed on peripheral blood. J is TRBJ1-2 and V is TRBV2; 9 bases are shared with TRBD1. The CDR3 region has the DNA TGTGCCAGCAGTTCCGGGACAGGGCAATATGGCTACACCTTC. This sequence encodes CASSSGTGQYGYTF.